Below are 21 T cell receptor beta chains sequenced from a single sample in a study of T cell responses to AZD1222 COVID-19 vaccine. Sequencing was performed with immunoSEQ multiplex PCR; in TCRdb, only in-frame clones are kept and a portion is missing. Among about 120,000 clones listed, under 95% were seen once. Here the sequenced sample was peripheral blood, taken on day 0 of AZD1222 vaccination. Receptor source: an adult in good health.

The chain combines TRBV7-2 with TRBJ1-4; 8 bases line up with TRBD1. V gave up 4 bases and J gave up 6 bases; unmatched junction bases: 7. The CDR3 has 15 amino acids. Germline CDR1 reads SGHTA; CDR2 reads FQGNSA. This chain's CDR3 is CASSSWTGTDEKLFF. CDR3 bases: TGTGCCAGCAGCTCATGGACAGGGACGGATGAAAAACTGTTTTTT.

Written as DNA, the CDR3 is TGTGCCAGCAGTTTACGTCCAAGCTCCTACAATGAGCAGTTCTTC. This sequence encodes CASSLRPSSYNEQFF. The chain is built from TRBV28 and TRBJ2-1; D is ambiguous. The germline V and J ends were trimmed by 2 bases and 0 bases, with 8 bases remaining between them. Germline V gene sequence: CDR1 MDHEN, CDR2 SYDVKM. CDR3 size: 15 residues.

This clone was picked up one time. The rearrangement uses TRBV6-6 and TRBJ1-6; 9 bases are shared with TRBD1. The trim removed 8 bases at V and 5 bases at J, leaving 10 bases unmatched. CDR3 length: 16 residues. CDR1 is MNHNY and CDR2 is SVGAGI in the germline V gene (reference sequence). The CDR3 reads CASQPGTGPNNSPLHF. The CDR3 DNA follows: TGTGCCAGCCAACCAGGGACAGGGCCTAATAATTCACCCCTCCACTTT.

The rearrangement joins TRBV4-1 to TRBJ2-7, with D unclear. The CDR3 extends over 17 amino acids. CDR1 MGHRA and CDR2 YSYEKL come from the germline V gene. Deletions cut 5 bases from V and 0 bases from J, with 20 bases between. The CDR3 coding sequence is TGCGCCAGCAGCTCGGAGTTGGGTAGCAGCTTCTCCTACGAGCAGTACTTC. The encoded protein is CASSSELGSSFSYEQYF.

The chain employs TRBV6-5 and TRBJ1-3, with D possibly matching TRBD1 (6 bases). The CDR3 runs 14 residues. The germline V gene encodes CDR1 MNHEY and CDR2 SVGAGI. The germline V and J ends were trimmed by 8 bases and 4 bases, with 15 bases remaining between them. CDR3 sequence: CASGDTGFGNTIYF. CDR3 DNA sequence: TGTGCCAGCGGAGACACAGGGTTCGGAAACACCATATATTTT.

The rearrangement links TRBV3-1 (or the pseudogene TRBV3-2) to TRBJ1-5; TRBD1 might be the D (5 bases). Germline-derived CDR1 and CDR2 are LGHDT and YNNKEL (reference sequence). V lost 4 bases to trimming and J lost 5 bases, with 9 bases between them. This CDR3 is built from 13 residues. Here the CDR3 reads CASSRGVDQPQHF. Here the CDR3 DNA reads TGTGCCAGCAGCCGGGGGGTTGATCAGCCCCAGCATTTT.

This sequence joins TRBV6-4 and TRBJ1-3, with 7 positions matching TRBD1. CDR3 length equals 16 residues. After removal of 6 bases from V and 0 bases from J, the junction contained 8 bases not matched to a gene. The germline gives CDR1 MRHNA, CDR2 SNTAGT. The CDR3 bases are TGTGCCAGCAGCCGTAGGGGACAGTTCTCTGGAAACACCATATATTTT. Translation: CASSRRGQFSGNTIYF.

This chain links TRBV28 with TRBJ1-5; tentatively, D is TRBD1 (5 bases). V lost 5 bases and J 7 bases, leaving 18 bases between the germline ends. Germline values: CDR1 MDHEN, CDR2 SYDVKM. This CDR3 comprises 15 residues. CDR3 amino acids: CASSRRAVKGQPQHF. The DNA for the CDR3 is TGTGCCAGCAGTCGCCGGGCCGTAAAGGGGCAGCCCCAGCATTTT.

The J gene is TRBJ1-5, the V gene TRBV28; D is perhaps TRBD1 (6 bases). The CDR3 has 16 residues. Trimming pared 6 bases from V and 0 bases from J, leaving 15 bases between. Germline CDR1 MDHEN, CDR2 SYDVKM. The CDR3 coding sequence is TGTGCCAGCAGGCCTCCGGGACAAACTAGCAATCAGCCCCAGCATTTT. The encoded protein is CASRPPGQTSNQPQHF.

The CDR3 spells CASSTGTYEQYF. The CDR3 region has the DNA TGTGCCAGTAGTACAGGAACTTACGAGCAGTACTTC. This chain links TRBV19 with TRBJ2-7; no clear D gene. CDR1 is LNHDA, CDR2 SQIVND, per germline (reference sequence). V was clipped by 4 bases and J by 4 bases, with 8 bases between them. This CDR3 region has 12 residues.

The chain couples TRBV20-1 to TRBJ1-1; D not certain. CDR1 and CDR2 from the germline V gene are DFQATT and SNEGSKA (reference sequence). V dropped 5 bases and J dropped 3 bases, with 7 bases sitting between them. The CDR3 consists of 11 residues. DNA for the CDR3: TGCAGTGCTGGGAGGGACACTGAAGCTTTCTTT. Protein sequence: CSAGRDTEAFF.

The CDR3, as DNA: TGTGCCAGCAGTTACTCAGGGGATGGCTACACCTTC. This translates into CASSYSGDGYTF. The chain uses TRBV6-5 and TRBJ1-2; tentative D call: TRBD1 (5 bases). The V and J ends lost 0 bases and 6 bases respectively, with 5 bases between them. In germline, CDR1 is MNHEY, CDR2 SVGAGI. The CDR3 length is 12 residues.

The chain carries TRBV7-3 and TRBJ2-6, with 9 positions matching TRBD1. This CDR3 comprises 17 residues. J was trimmed by 0 bases and V by 1 base; bases with no gene match: 1. Looked up from germline, CDR1 is SGHTA and CDR2 is FQGTGA. CDR3 sequence (DNA): TGTGCCAGCAGCTTAAGGGACAGGGTCTCTGGGGCCAACGTCCTGACTTTC. As protein: CASSLRDRVSGANVLTF.

This chain connects TRBV20-1 to TRBJ1-1; D gene unclear. CDR3 length equals 11 residues. In germline, CDR1 is DFQATT, CDR2 SNEGSKA (reference sequence). The V and J ends lost 3 bases and 4 bases respectively, with 6 bases between them. The CDR3: CSASYGTEAFF. The DNA for the CDR3 is TGCAGTGCTAGTTATGGCACTGAAGCTTTCTTT.

V is TRBV3-1 (or the pseudogene TRBV3-2) and J is TRBJ2-2; maybe TRBD1 (6 bases). V was trimmed by 2 bases and J by 6 bases, leaving 13 bases between them. CDR3 length equals 15 residues. CDR1 is LGHDT, CDR2 YNNKEL, per germline (reference sequence). CDR3 sequence: CASSQLSGAAGELFF. In nucleotides, the CDR3 is TGTGCCAGCAGCCAACTGTCAGGGGCTGCCGGGGAGCTGTTTTTT.

This clone was picked up one time. V and J are TRBV7-9 and TRBJ2-5; tentatively, D is TRBD2 (6 bases). The germline V gene encodes CDR1 SEHNR and CDR2 FQNEAQ (reference sequence). V was clipped by 1 base and J by 3 bases, with 9 bases between them. The CDR3 is made up of 14 amino acids. The CDR3 loop is CASSLGGVEETQYF. In nucleotides, the CDR3 is TGTGCCAGCAGCTTAGGGGGGGTGGAAGAGACCCAGTACTTC.

The CDR3 region has the DNA TGTGCCTGGAGTGTACTCAAGGCGGGGGCAAGGGAGACCCAGTACTTC. The encoded protein is CAWSVLKAGARETQYF. V is TRBV30 and J is TRBJ2-5; TRBD2 might be the D (7 bases). CDR1 and CDR2 from the germline V gene are GTSNPN and SVGIG (reference sequence). There are 16 residues in the CDR3. The V and J ends lost 0 bases and 5 bases respectively, with 19 bases between them.

The V gene is TRBV5-1, the J gene TRBJ2-5; the match to TRBD2 covers 11 bases. Germline V gene sequence: CDR1 SGHRS, CDR2 YFSETQ. This CDR3 has 17 amino acids. V lost 0 bases and J lost 2; bases outside the gene matches: 6. The CDR3 sequence: CASSLASWTSGQETQYF. CDR3 nucleotides: TGCGCCAGCAGCTTGGCTTCCTGGACTAGCGGGCAAGAGACCCAGTACTTC.

The genes are TRBV18 and TRBJ1-2; a weak D match, TRBD1 (6 bases). The V end was cut by 3 bases, the J end by 3 bases, with 14 bases between. Germline CDR1 and CDR2: KGHSH and LQKENI. The CDR3 has 15 amino acids. The CDR3 loop reads CASSPGQLSYYGYTF. CDR3 bases: TGTGCCAGCTCACCCGGACAGCTTTCCTACTATGGCTACACCTTC.

The rearrangement uses TRBV19 and TRBJ2-7, with 7 bases aligning to TRBD1. The CDR3 runs 18 residues. The trim removed 3 bases at V and 5 bases at J, leaving 19 bases unmatched. Germline CDR1 is LNHDA and CDR2 is SQIVND (reference sequence). The CDR3 region has the DNA TGTGCCAGTAGTATTAAAGGGCAAGGGGGCCCCCGGAGGAACGAGCAGTACTTC. This codes for CASSIKGQGGPRRNEQYF.

CDR3 nucleotides: TGTGCCAGCAGTACCCAGGGTCAGCCCCAGCATTTT. This sequence encodes CASSTQGQPQHF. This chain uses TRBV27 with TRBJ1-5, with a tentative D call TRBD1 (5 bases). Trimming pared 5 bases from V and 6 bases from J, leaving 8 bases between. This CDR3 contains 12 residues. In germline, CDR1 is MNHEY, CDR2 SMNVEV (reference sequence).